The clone carrying this T cell receptor beta chain occurred a few times. The sample holds other DNA sequences that translate to the same CDR3. Data came from immunoSEQ multiplex PCR; TCRdb stores just in-frame clones and leaves some out. This sample has about 240,000 clones, with 82% found just once. The data were obtained in a study of blood T cell repertoires in COVID-19. Study-level information: Samples representing acute and convalescent COVID-19 were sourced from the United States, Italy and Spain.

Seattle enrolled patients during active infection and tracked them longitudinally. Sequencing was performed on peripheral blood. The source is an elderly woman with COVID-19, enrolled during active disease.

The CDR3: CASSLGQLNTEAFF. CDR3 coding DNA: TGTGCCAGCAGCTTAGGACAATTGAACACTGAAGCTTTCTTT. V usage is TRBV7-8 and J usage is TRBJ1-1; unclear D gene. The CDR3 length is 14 residues. The ends were cut back, 1 base at V and 0 bases at J, with 6 bases in the middle. Germline CDR1 reads SGHVS; CDR2 reads FQNEAQ.